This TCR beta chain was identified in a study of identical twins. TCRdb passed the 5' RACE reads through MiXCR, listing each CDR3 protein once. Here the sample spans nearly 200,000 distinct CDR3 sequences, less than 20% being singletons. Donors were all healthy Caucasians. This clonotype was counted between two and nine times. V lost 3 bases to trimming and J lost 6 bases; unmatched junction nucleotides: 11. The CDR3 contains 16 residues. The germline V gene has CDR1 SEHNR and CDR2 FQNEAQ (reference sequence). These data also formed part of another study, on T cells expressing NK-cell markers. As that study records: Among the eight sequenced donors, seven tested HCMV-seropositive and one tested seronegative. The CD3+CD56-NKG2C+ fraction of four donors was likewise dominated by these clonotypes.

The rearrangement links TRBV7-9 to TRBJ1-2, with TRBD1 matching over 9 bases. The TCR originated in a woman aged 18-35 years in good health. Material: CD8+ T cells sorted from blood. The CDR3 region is CASSFSGTGIGDGYTF. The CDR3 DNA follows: TGTGCCAGCAGCTTTTCCGGGACAGGGATTGGGGATGGCTACACCTTC.